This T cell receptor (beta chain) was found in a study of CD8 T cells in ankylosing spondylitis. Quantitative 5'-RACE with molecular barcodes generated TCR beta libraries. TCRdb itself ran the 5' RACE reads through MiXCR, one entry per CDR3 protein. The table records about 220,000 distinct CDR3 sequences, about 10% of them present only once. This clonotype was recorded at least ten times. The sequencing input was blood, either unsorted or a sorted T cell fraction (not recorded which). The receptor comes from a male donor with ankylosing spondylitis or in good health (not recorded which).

CDR3 sequence (DNA): TGCAGTGCTAGTAAGGCGGTGACCACCGGGGAGCTGTTTTTT. Translated, it gives CSASKAVTTGELFF. The chain recombines TRBV20-1 with TRBJ2-2; D gene unclear. Germline loops: CDR1 DFQATT, CDR2 SNEGSKA (reference sequence). Deletions cut 3 bases from V and 4 bases from J, with 12 bases between. The CDR3 consists of 14 residues.